This is a list of T cell receptor beta chains from one sample in a study of blood T cell repertoires in COVID-19. TCRdb keeps only in-frame clones here, not all; method: immunoSEQ multiplex PCR. Of about 59,000 clones detected, more than 75% appear once; the ten largest clones hold 4% to 6%. Sequenced input: peripheral blood. These receptors were taken from a man older than 75 in a cohort sampled during active COVID-19. Each CDR3 is given with its conserved first and last residue. Fields, in order: clone size, D gene, V gene, J gene, CDR3 protein, CDR3 DNA. A D gene is named only where the DNA matches it firmly. Some rows have no size entry. The others give once, few or many, or a class for an expanded clone.

abundance: NA
d_gene: NA
v_gene: TRBV5-8
j_gene: TRBJ1-2
CDR3aa: CASSLGGQTYGHTF
CDR3nt: TGTGCCAGCAGCTTGGGGGGGCAGACCTATGGCCACACCTTC

abundance: NA
d_gene: TRBD2
v_gene: TRBV6-4
j_gene: TRBJ2-3
CDR3aa: CASSRGGGSTDTQYF
CDR3nt: TGTGCCAGCAGTCGTGGCGGGGGGAGCACAGATACGCAGTATTTT

abundance: NA
d_gene: TRBD1
v_gene: TRBV28
j_gene: TRBJ2-7
CDR3aa: CASRPWTGLFEQYF
CDR3nt: TGTGCCAGCAGACCCTGGACAGGGTTGTTCGAGCAGTACTTC

abundance: NA
d_gene: NA
v_gene: TRBV11-2
j_gene: TRBJ1-3
CDR3aa: CASSLAGAPGNTIYF
CDR3nt: TGTGCCAGCAGCTTAGCAGGGGCGCCTGGAAACACCATATATTTT

abundance: NA
d_gene: NA
v_gene: TRBV10-3
j_gene: TRBJ2-7
CDR3aa: CAISGTPTGTYEQYF
CDR3nt: TGTGCCATCAGTGGGACACCGACAGGCACCTACGAGCAGTACTTC

abundance: NA
d_gene: NA
v_gene: TRBV18
j_gene: TRBJ2-7
CDR3aa: CASSPGLGSSNYEQYF
CDR3nt: TGTGCCAGCTCACCGGGACTCGGGTCAAGTAATTACGAGCAGTACTTC

abundance: NA
d_gene: TRBD1
v_gene: TRBV18
j_gene: TRBJ2-4
CDR3aa: CASSPPGQRLAKNIQYF
CDR3nt: TGTGCCAGCTCACCACCGGGACAGCGACTAGCCAAAAACATTCAGTACTTC

abundance: NA
d_gene: NA
v_gene: TRBV28
j_gene: TRBJ1-3
CDR3aa: CASSLRQGPGNTIYF
CDR3nt: TGTGCCAGCAGTCTCCGTCAGGGGCCAGGAAACACCATATATTTT

abundance: NA
d_gene: TRBD2
v_gene: TRBV4-3
j_gene: TRBJ2-3
CDR3aa: CASGGVAGDTQYF
CDR3nt: TGCGCCAGCGGGGGGGTAGCGGGGGATACGCAGTATTTT

abundance: NA
d_gene: NA
v_gene: TRBV18
j_gene: TRBJ2-1
CDR3aa: CASSPLANEQFF
CDR3nt: TGTGCCAGCTCACCTCTAGCCAATGAGCAGTTCTTC

abundance: NA
d_gene: TRBD1
v_gene: TRBV18
j_gene: TRBJ2-7
CDR3aa: CASSGTGVTYEQYF
CDR3nt: TGTGCCAGCTCAGGAACAGGGGTTACCTACGAGCAGTACTTC

abundance: NA
d_gene: TRBD1
v_gene: TRBV7-3
j_gene: TRBJ2-4
CDR3aa: CASSEQGPSTKNIQYF
CDR3nt: TGTGCCAGCAGCGAACAGGGGCCCTCTACCAAAAACATTCAGTACTTC

abundance: NA
d_gene: NA
v_gene: TRBV18
j_gene: TRBJ2-7
CDR3aa: CASSPRIGAGPYEQYF
CDR3nt: TGTGCCAGCTCACCAAGAATCGGTGCAGGTCCCTACGAGCAGTACTTC

abundance: few
d_gene: NA
v_gene: TRBV7-9
j_gene: TRBJ1-1
CDR3aa: CASSHEQVAFF
CDR3nt: TGTGCCAGCAGCCACGAGCAGGTAGCTTTCTTT

abundance: few
d_gene: NA
v_gene: TRBV27
j_gene: TRBJ1-6
CDR3aa: CASSPRGRYNSPLHF
CDR3nt: TGTGCCAGCAGTCCGCGGGGTCGGTATAATTCACCCCTCCACTTT

abundance: NA
d_gene: NA
v_gene: TRBV27
j_gene: TRBJ2-3
CDR3aa: CASSFHPDTQYF
CDR3nt: TGTGCCAGCAGTTTTCATCCAGATACGCAGTATTTT

abundance: few
d_gene: NA
v_gene: TRBV19
j_gene: TRBJ2-1
CDR3aa: CASSIGTASNEQFF
CDR3nt: TGTGCCAGTAGTATAGGCACAGCCTCCAATGAGCAGTTCTTC

abundance: once
d_gene: NA
v_gene: TRBV15
j_gene: TRBJ2-7
CDR3aa: CATSSSGGYEQYF
CDR3nt: TGTGCCACCAGCAGTAGTGGGGGGTACGAGCAGTACTTC

abundance: NA
d_gene: NA
v_gene: TRBV6-5
j_gene: TRBJ1-4
CDR3aa: CASIRGGYEKLFF
CDR3nt: TGTGCCAGCATCCGGGGAGGCTATGAAAAACTGTTTTTT

abundance: once
d_gene: NA
v_gene: TRBV30
j_gene: TRBJ1-1
CDR3aa: CAWSGGSLMNTEAFF
CDR3nt: TGTGCCTGGAGTGGGGGCAGCTTGATGAACACTGAAGCTTTCTTT

abundance: NA
d_gene: TRBD1
v_gene: TRBV19
j_gene: TRBJ1-4
CDR3aa: CASHAGGQGSEKLFF
CDR3nt: TGTGCCAGCCACGCCGGGGGACAGGGTTCTGAAAAACTGTTTTTT

abundance: NA
d_gene: TRBD1
v_gene: TRBV9
j_gene: TRBJ2-1
CDR3aa: CASSALNYRGNEQFF
CDR3nt: TGTGCCAGCAGCGCCTTAAACTACAGGGGTAATGAGCAGTTCTTC

abundance: NA
d_gene: NA
v_gene: TRBV4-1
j_gene: TRBJ2-2
CDR3aa: CASSPSLAGELFF
CDR3nt: TGCGCCAGCAGCCCTTCGTTAGCCGGGGAGCTGTTTTTT

abundance: NA
d_gene: TRBD2
v_gene: TRBV19
j_gene: TRBJ2-7
CDR3aa: CASRGLATDSYEQYF
CDR3nt: TGTGCCAGTAGGGGACTAGCGACCGATTCCTACGAGCAGTACTTC

abundance: NA
d_gene: TRBD1
v_gene: TRBV6-2/TRBV6-3
j_gene: TRBJ2-1
CDR3aa: CASSYVPGTGSLNEQFF
CDR3nt: TGTGCCAGCAGTTACGTCCCAGGGACAGGGTCGTTAAATGAGCAGTTCTTC

abundance: NA
d_gene: TRBD2
v_gene: TRBV7-3
j_gene: TRBJ2-5
CDR3aa: CASSQIAGGGETQYF
CDR3nt: TGTGCCAGCAGCCAGATAGCGGGAGGCGGTGAGACCCAGTACTTC

abundance: NA
d_gene: TRBD1
v_gene: TRBV19
j_gene: TRBJ2-7
CDR3aa: CASKGDSFPYEQYF
CDR3nt: TGTGCCAGTAAAGGGGACAGCTTCCCCTACGAGCAGTACTTC

abundance: once
d_gene: NA
v_gene: TRBV18
j_gene: TRBJ1-2
CDR3aa: CASSPLTDNYGYTF
CDR3nt: TGTGCCAGCTCACCACTGACAGATAACTATGGCTACACCTTC

abundance: NA
d_gene: TRBD2
v_gene: TRBV30
j_gene: TRBJ2-7
CDR3aa: CAWSRTSGSEQYF
CDR3nt: TGTGCCTGGAGCAGGACTAGCGGGAGCGAGCAGTACTTC

abundance: NA
d_gene: NA
v_gene: TRBV9
j_gene: TRBJ2-2
CDR3aa: CASSPSAGGNGELFF
CDR3nt: TGTGCCAGCAGCCCCTCAGCCGGGGGTAACGGGGAGCTGTTTTTT

abundance: NA
d_gene: NA
v_gene: TRBV4-3
j_gene: TRBJ2-6
CDR3aa: CASSQAGANVLTF
CDR3nt: TGCGCCAGCAGCCAAGCGGGGGCCAACGTCCTGACTTTC

abundance: few
d_gene: NA
v_gene: TRBV7-9
j_gene: TRBJ2-7
CDR3aa: CASSFDSPREQYF
CDR3nt: TGTGCCAGCAGCTTTGACAGTCCGCGGGAGCAGTACTTC

abundance: NA
d_gene: TRBD1
v_gene: TRBV6-1
j_gene: TRBJ1-5
CDR3aa: CASSAPERGRGVQPQHF
CDR3nt: TGTGCCAGCAGTGCTCCGGAGAGGGGGCGAGGGGTTCAGCCCCAGCATTTT

abundance: few
d_gene: NA
v_gene: TRBV9
j_gene: TRBJ1-2
CDR3aa: CASSVEEQVTNYGYTF
CDR3nt: TGTGCCAGCAGCGTAGAAGAACAGGTTACTAACTATGGCTACACCTTC

abundance: NA
d_gene: TRBD2
v_gene: TRBV6-2/TRBV6-3
j_gene: TRBJ2-7
CDR3aa: CASSYNMASGRFLHEQYF
CDR3nt: TGTGCCAGCAGCTATAACATGGCTAGCGGGAGGTTTCTTCACGAGCAGTACTTC

abundance: NA
d_gene: NA
v_gene: TRBV3-1/TRBV3-2
j_gene: TRBJ2-7
CDR3aa: CASSQEYEQYF
CDR3nt: TGTGCCAGCAGCCAGGAGTACGAGCAGTACTTC

abundance: NA
d_gene: NA
v_gene: TRBV15
j_gene: TRBJ2-5
CDR3aa: CATFDGRETQYF
CDR3nt: TGTGCCACCTTCGACGGGAGAGAGACCCAGTACTTC

abundance: NA
d_gene: TRBD1
v_gene: TRBV7-2
j_gene: TRBJ1-2
CDR3aa: CASRQTGGDYGYTF
CDR3nt: TGTGCCAGCAGGCAGACAGGGGGCGACTATGGCTACACCTTC

abundance: NA
d_gene: NA
v_gene: TRBV6-5
j_gene: TRBJ1-3
CDR3aa: CASNGGSGNTIYF
CDR3nt: TGTGCCAGCAACGGGGGTTCCGGAAACACCATATATTTT

abundance: NA
d_gene: TRBD1
v_gene: TRBV3-1/TRBV3-2
j_gene: TRBJ2-4
CDR3aa: CASSPRWTGPDQRAKNIQYF
CDR3nt: TGTGCCAGCAGCCCTAGATGGACAGGCCCGGACCAAAGGGCCAAAAACATTCAGTACTTC

abundance: NA
d_gene: NA
v_gene: TRBV19
j_gene: TRBJ2-7
CDR3aa: CASRESLSSYEQYF
CDR3nt: TGTGCCAGTAGGGAGTCCCTTAGCTCCTACGAGCAGTACTTC

abundance: NA
d_gene: NA
v_gene: TRBV5-1
j_gene: TRBJ1-4
CDR3aa: CASSLVSGFNEKLFF
CDR3nt: TGCGCCAGCAGCTTGGTTTCCGGGTTTAATGAAAAACTGTTTTTT